The 8 T cell receptor beta chains below were found in one sample sequenced in a study of post-analysis software for immune sequencing data. Study-wide results and limits: Five or six TRBV segments, TRBV5-6, TRBV5-1 and TRBV20-1 among them, were found more frequent in patients than controls.

Libraries were made from TCR beta cDNA, and they carried unique molecular identifiers. TCRdb reprocessed the PCR reads via MiXCR and lists one record per CDR3 protein. The repertoire holds roughly 170,000 distinct CDR3 sequences, with over 25% as singletons. These receptors' antigens are unknown. What was sequenced was blood. These TCRs come from a girl aged 10 to 17 with multiple sclerosis.

This clonotype was observed a handful of times. This rearrangement joins TRBV5-1 to TRBJ2-1, with a possible D match to TRBD2 (6 bases). CDR1 is SGHRS and CDR2 is YFSETQ in the germline V gene. Trimming shortened V by 6 bases and J by 3 bases, and 13 bases separated the two germline ends. This CDR3 spans 14 amino acids. The chain's CDR3 is CASTASGSYNEQFF. The CDR3 DNA reads TGCGCCAGCACCGCGTCCGGGAGCTACAATGAGCAGTTCTTC.

DNA of the CDR3: TGTGCCAGCAGCTTAGTAAGTCTAGCGGGGGGGCCCTATGAGCAGTTCTTC. This encodes CASSLVSLAGGPYEQFF. This chain joins TRBV13 and TRBJ2-1; 12 nucleotides match TRBD2. The V gene end was trimmed by 1 base and the J gene end by 8 bases; junction bases not matched to a gene: 9. The CDR3 has 17 residues. The germline CDR1 and CDR2 sequences are PRHDT and FYEKMQ (reference sequence). The whole variable domain, filled in from reference TRBV13 and TRBJ2-1, reads AAGVIQSPRHLIKEKRETATLKCYPIPRHDTVYWYQQGPGQDPQFLISFYEKMQSDKGSIPDRFSAQQFSDYHSELNMSSLELGDSALYFCASSLVSLAGGPYEQFFGPGTRLTVL.

This rearrangement joins TRBV7-9 to TRBJ1-2; 7 nucleotides align to TRBD1. The trim removed 4 bases at V and 4 bases at J, leaving 6 bases unmatched. The CDR3 sequence is 14 residues long. Germline assignment: CDR1 SEHNR and CDR2 FQNEAQ (reference sequence). The CDR3 DNA is TGTGCCAGCAGCTCATACAGGGGATCCTATGGCTACACCTTC. Its protein is CASSSYRGSYGYTF.

Concerning this clonotype itself: A read error is possible here, since a much larger clone lies one base away. The chain carries TRBV7-2 and TRBJ1-2; D remains ambiguous. In germline, CDR1 is SGHTA, CDR2 FQGNSA. Trimming stripped 2 bases from V and 8 bases from J, with 18 bases between. The CDR3 sequence is 15 residues long. Written as DNA, the CDR3 is TGTGCCAGCAGCTTAAGGGAACAGAGAACGGGAGGCTACACCTTC. Its translation: CASSLREQRTGGYTF.

The genes are TRBV30 and TRBJ2-5; D is ambiguous. The CDR3 consists of 13 residues. Trimming took off 3 bases at V and 5 bases at J, with 13 bases between the two ends. Germline CDR1 and CDR2: GTSNPN and SVGIG (reference sequence). Here the CDR3 DNA reads TGTGCCTGGAGCCAAAGGAGTTTGGAGACCCAGTACTTC. Its translation: CAWSQRSLETQYF.

This clonotype has a handful of counts. This may stem from a read error, because a much larger clone lies one nucleotide away. The chain uses TRBV20-1 and TRBJ2-4; 7 bases are a match to TRBD2. The germline V gene has CDR1 DFQATT and CDR2 SNEGSKA (reference sequence). This CDR3 is built from 12 residues. J lost 7 bases, V lost 5 bases, and 5 bases had no gene match. The CDR3 DNA reads TGCAGTGCTGGCGTGGGAGGGAACATTCAGTACTTC. It is translated as CSAGVGGNIQYF.

This clonotype appeared many times. The CDR3, as DNA: TGTGCCACCAGCAGAGATATACCTTCTGGGGCCAACGTCCTGACTTTC. It specifies CATSRDIPSGANVLTF. V and J are TRBV15 and TRBJ2-6, with D unclear. This CDR3 has 16 residues. Deletions cut 0 bases from V and 1 base from J, with 7 bases between. Germline CDR1 and CDR2: LNHNV and YYDKDF (reference sequence).

The chain uses TRBV6-5 and TRBJ2-2, with 8 bases identical to TRBD1. There are 16 residues in the CDR3. Per the germline V gene, CDR1 is MNHEY and CDR2 is SVGAGI. Trimming took 4 bases from V and 6 from J; bases not matched to a gene: 10. CDR3 region: CASSSWNRGLAGELFF. The CDR3 DNA reads TGTGCCAGCAGTTCCTGGAACAGGGGGTTAGCCGGGGAGCTGTTTTTT.